This entry concerns a single T cell receptor beta chain. Its antigen is undetermined. The data stem from a study of T cells in pancreatic ductal adenocarcinoma. The study's findings and limits: This surgical cohort overrepresents the minority presenting with early-stage disease.

The selected patients with pancreatic ductal adenocarcinoma had surgery but no neoadjuvant therapy. With 4 bases clipped from V and 4 bases from J, the junction kept 4 bases outside the gene matches. The CDR3 sequence is 13 residues long. Germline CDR1 and CDR2: MGHRA and YSYEKL. Using immunoSEQ multiplex PCR, the repertoire was profiled, and TCRdb retains in-frame clones only, with some absent. The data show 85,000 to 120,000 clones, with 90% to 95% seen just once and approximately 3.1% held by the top ten. The origin of this receptor is a human donor with pancreatic ductal adenocarcinoma. Sequencing was performed on PBMCs. The chain carries TRBV4-1 and TRBJ2-7, with TRBD1 identical over 7 bases. The CDR3 sequence: CASSRAGGYEQYF. DNA for the CDR3: TGCGCCAGCAGCCGGGCAGGGGGTTACGAGCAGTACTTC.